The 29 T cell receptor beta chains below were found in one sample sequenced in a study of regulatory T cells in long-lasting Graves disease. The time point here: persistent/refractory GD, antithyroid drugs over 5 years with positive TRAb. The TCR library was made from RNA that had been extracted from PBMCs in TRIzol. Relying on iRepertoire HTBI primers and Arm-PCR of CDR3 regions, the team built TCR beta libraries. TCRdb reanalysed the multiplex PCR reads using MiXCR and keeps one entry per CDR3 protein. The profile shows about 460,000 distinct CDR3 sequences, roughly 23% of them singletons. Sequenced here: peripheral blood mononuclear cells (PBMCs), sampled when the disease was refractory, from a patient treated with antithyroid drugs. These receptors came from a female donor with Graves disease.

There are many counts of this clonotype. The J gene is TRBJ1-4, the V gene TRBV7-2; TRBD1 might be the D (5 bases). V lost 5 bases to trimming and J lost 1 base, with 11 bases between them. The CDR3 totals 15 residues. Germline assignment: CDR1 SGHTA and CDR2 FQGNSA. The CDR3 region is CASSRTGGTNEKLFF. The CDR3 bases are TGTGCCAGCAGCAGAACAGGAGGAACTAATGAAAAACTGTTTTTT.

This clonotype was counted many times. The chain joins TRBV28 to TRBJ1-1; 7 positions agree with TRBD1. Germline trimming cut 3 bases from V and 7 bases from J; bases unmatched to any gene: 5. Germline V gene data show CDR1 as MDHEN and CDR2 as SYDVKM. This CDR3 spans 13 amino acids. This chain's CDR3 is CASSFAGGGEAFF. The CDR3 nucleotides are TGTGCCAGCAGTTTTGCAGGGGGGGGTGAAGCTTTCTTT.

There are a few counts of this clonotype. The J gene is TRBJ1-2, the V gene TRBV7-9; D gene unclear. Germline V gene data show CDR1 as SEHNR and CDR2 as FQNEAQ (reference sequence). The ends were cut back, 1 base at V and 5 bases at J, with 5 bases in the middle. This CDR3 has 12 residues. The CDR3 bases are TGTGCCAGCAGCTTAGAACTATATGGCTACACCTTC. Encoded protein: CASSLELYGYTF.

The CDR3: CASSSGGQALTYEQYF. The CDR3 DNA reads as TGTGCCAGCAGCTCAGGGGGACAGGCCCTTACCTACGAGCAGTACTTC. The rearrangement links TRBV7-9 to TRBJ2-7; 8 nucleotides agree with TRBD1. The V segment lost 4 bases and the J segment 2 bases; nucleotides outside the gene matches: 10. The CDR3 covers 16 residues. CDR1 and CDR2 (germline): SEHNR, FQNEAQ (reference sequence).

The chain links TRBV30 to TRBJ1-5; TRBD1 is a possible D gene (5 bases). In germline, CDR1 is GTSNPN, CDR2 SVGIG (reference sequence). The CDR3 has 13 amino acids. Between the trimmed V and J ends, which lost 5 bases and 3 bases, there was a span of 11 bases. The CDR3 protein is CAWQTANNQPQHF. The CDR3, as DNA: TGTGCCTGGCAGACAGCTAACAATCAGCCCCAGCATTTT.

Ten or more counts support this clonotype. CDR3: CASRMGQGQETQYF. The CDR3, as DNA: TGTGCCAGCAGAATGGGACAGGGACAGGAGACCCAGTACTTC. V usage is TRBV12-3 or TRBV12-4 and J usage is TRBJ2-5, with 9 positions matching TRBD1. After removal of 6 bases from V and 5 bases from J, the junction contained 7 bases not matched to a gene. There are 14 residues in the CDR3.

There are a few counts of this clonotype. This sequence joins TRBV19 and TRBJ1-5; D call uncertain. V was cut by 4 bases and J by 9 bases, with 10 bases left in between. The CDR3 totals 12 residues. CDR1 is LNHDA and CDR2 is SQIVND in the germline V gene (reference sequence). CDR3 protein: CASSTHPWPQHF. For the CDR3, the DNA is TGTGCCAGTAGTACTCACCCGTGGCCCCAGCATTTT.

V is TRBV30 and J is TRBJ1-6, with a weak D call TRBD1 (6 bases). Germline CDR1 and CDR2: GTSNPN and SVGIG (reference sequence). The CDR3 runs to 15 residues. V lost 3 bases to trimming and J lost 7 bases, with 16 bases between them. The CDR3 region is CAWSNGGWENSPLHF. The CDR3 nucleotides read TGTGCCTGGAGCAACGGGGGCTGGGAGAATTCACCCCTCCACTTT. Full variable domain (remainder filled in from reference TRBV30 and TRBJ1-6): SQTIHQWPATLVQPVGSPLSLECTVEGTSNPNLYWYRQAAGRGLQLLFYSVGIGQISSEVPQNLSASRPQDRQFILSSKKLLLSDSGFYLCAWSNGGWENSPLHFGNGTRLTVT.

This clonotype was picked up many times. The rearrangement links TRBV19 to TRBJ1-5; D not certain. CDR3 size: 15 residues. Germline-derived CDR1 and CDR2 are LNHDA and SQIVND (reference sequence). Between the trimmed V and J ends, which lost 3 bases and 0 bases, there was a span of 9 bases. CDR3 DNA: TGTGCCAGTAGTATCACGGGGTATAGCAATCAGCCCCAGCATTTT. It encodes CASSITGYSNQPQHF.

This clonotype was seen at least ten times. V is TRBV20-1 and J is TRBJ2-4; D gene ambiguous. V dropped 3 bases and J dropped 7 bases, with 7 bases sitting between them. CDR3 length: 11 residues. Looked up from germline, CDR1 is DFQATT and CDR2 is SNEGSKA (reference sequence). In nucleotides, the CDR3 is TGCAGTGCTAGTTTGTCTAACATTCAGTACTTC. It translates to CSASLSNIQYF.

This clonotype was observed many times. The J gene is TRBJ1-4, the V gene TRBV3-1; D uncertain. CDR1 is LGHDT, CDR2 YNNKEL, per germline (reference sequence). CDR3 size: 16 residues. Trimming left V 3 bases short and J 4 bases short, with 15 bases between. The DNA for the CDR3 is TGTGCCAGCAGCCAGGGGAGAGTAGGCCTTAATGAAAAACTGTTTTTT. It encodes CASSQGRVGLNEKLFF.

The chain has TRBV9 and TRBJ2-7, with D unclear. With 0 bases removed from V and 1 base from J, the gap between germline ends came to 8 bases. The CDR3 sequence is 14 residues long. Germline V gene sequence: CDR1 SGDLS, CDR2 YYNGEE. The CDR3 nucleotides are TGTGCCAGCAGCGTAGTACTGCCTTCCTACGAGCAGTACTTC. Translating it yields CASSVVLPSYEQYF.

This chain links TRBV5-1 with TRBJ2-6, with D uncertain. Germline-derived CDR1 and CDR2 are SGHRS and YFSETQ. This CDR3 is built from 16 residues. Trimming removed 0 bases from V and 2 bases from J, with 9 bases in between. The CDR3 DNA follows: TGCGCCAGCAGCTTGGCGGTCGGAACTGGGGCCAACGTCCTGACTTTC. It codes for CASSLAVGTGANVLTF. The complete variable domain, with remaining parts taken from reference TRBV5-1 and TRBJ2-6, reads KAGVTQTPRYLIKTRGQQVTLSCSPISGHRSVSWYQQTPGQGLQFLFEYFSETQRNKGNFPGRFSGRQFSNSRSEMNVSTLELGDSALYLCASSLAVGTGANVLTFGAGSRLTVL.

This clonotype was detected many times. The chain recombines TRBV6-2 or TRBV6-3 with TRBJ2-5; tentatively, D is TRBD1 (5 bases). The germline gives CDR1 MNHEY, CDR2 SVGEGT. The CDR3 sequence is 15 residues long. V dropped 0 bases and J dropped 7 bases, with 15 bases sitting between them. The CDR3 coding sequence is TGTGCCAGCAGTTACTCGACAAGCCCCCAGGGGACCCAGTACTTC. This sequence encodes CASSYSTSPQGTQYF.

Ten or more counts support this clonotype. The CDR3 region is CASRIPGQGDEKLFF. The CDR3 DNA is TGTGCCAGCAGGATCCCGGGACAGGGAGATGAAAAACTGTTTTTT. The rearrangement joins TRBV28 to TRBJ1-4; 9 positions match TRBD1. V was pared by 6 bases and J by 6 bases, with 8 bases of the junction left unmatched. Looked up from germline, CDR1 is MDHEN and CDR2 is SYDVKM. CDR3 length equals 15 residues.

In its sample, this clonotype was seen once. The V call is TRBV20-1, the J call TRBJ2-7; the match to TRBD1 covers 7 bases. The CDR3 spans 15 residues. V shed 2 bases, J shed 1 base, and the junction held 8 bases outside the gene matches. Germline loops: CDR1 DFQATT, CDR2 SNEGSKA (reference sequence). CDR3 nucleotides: TGCAGTGCTAGACGGGGACAGATGCAGTCCTACGAGCAGTACTTC. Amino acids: CSARRGQMQSYEQYF.

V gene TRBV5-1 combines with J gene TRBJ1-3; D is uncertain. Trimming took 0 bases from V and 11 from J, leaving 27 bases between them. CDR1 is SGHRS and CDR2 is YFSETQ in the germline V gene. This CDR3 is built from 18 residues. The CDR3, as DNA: TGCGCCAGCAGCTTGGGAAGTTGGCAGGCTTACTCTGGAAGCGCCATATATTTT. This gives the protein CASSLGSWQAYSGSAIYF.

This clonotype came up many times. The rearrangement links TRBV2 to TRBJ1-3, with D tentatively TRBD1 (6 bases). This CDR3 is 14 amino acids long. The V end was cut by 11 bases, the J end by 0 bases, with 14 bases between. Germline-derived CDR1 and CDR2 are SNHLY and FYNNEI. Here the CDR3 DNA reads TGTGCCGCGGGGACAACGAGCTCTGGAAACACCATATATTTT. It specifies CAAGTTSSGNTIYF.

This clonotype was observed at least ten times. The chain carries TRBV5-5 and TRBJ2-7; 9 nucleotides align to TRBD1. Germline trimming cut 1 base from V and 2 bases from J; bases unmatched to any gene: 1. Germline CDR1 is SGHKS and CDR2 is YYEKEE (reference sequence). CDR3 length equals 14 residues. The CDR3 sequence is CASSLWDRAYEQYF. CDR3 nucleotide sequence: TGTGCCAGCAGCTTGTGGGACAGGGCCTACGAGCAGTACTTC. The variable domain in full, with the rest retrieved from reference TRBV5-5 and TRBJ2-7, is DAGVTQSPTHLIKTRGQQVTLRCSPISGHKSVSWYQQVLGQGPQFIFQYYEKEERGRGNFPDRFSARQFPNYSSELNVNALLLGDSALYLCASSLWDRAYEQYFGPGTRLTVT.

The CDR3 sequence is CASSSVPGQVQYF. The CDR3 region has the DNA TGTGCCAGCAGCTCCGTCCCGGGACAGGTTCAGTACTTC. The chain joins TRBV7-9 to TRBJ2-7; 8 bases are shared with TRBD1. This CDR3 comprises 13 residues. The germline V gene has CDR1 SEHNR and CDR2 FQNEAQ (reference sequence). The V segment lost 4 bases and the J segment 10 bases; nucleotides outside the gene matches: 9.

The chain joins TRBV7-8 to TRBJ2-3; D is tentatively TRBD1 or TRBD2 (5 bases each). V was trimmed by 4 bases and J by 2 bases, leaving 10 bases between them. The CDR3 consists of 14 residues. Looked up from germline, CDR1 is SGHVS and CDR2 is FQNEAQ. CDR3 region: CASSSGPSTDTQYF. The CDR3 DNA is TGTGCCAGCAGCTCGGGACCTTCCACAGATACGCAGTATTTT. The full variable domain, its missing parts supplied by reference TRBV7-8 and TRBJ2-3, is GAGVSQSPRYKVAKRGQDVALRCDPISGHVSLFWYQQALGQGPEFLTYFQNEAQLDKSGLPSDRFFAERPEGSVSTLKIQRTQQEDSAVYLCASSSGPSTDTQYFGPGTRLTVL.

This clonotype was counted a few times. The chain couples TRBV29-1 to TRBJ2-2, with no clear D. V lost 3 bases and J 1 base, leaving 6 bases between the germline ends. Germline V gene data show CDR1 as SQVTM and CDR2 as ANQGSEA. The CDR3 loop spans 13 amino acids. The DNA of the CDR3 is TGCAGCGTTGATGTACGGAACACCGGGGAGCTGTTTTTT. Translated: CSVDVRNTGELFF.

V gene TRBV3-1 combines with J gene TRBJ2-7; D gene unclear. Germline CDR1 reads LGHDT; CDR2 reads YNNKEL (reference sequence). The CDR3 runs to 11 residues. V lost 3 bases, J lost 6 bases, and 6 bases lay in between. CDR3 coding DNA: TGTGCCAGCAGCCACCTCGGCGAGCAGTACTTC. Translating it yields CASSHLGEQYF.

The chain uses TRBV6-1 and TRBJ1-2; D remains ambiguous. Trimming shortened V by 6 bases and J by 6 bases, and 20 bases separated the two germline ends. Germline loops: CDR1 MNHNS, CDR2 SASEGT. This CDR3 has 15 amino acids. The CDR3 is CASSSQSGEVDGYTF. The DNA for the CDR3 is TGTGCCAGCAGCTCTCAGTCGGGAGAGGTGGATGGCTACACCTTC.

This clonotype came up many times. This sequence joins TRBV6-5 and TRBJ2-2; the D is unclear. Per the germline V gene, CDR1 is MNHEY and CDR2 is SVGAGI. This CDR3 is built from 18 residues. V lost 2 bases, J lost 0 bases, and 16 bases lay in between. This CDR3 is CASSYPSRGSTNTGELFF. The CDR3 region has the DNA TGTGCCAGCAGTTACCCCAGTAGAGGCAGCACGAACACCGGGGAGCTGTTTTTT.

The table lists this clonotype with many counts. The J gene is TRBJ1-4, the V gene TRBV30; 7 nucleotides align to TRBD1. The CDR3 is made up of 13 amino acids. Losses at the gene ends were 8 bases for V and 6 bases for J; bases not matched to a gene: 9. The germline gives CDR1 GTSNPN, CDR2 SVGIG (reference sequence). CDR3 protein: CASGGGQDEKLFF. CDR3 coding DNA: TGTGCCAGTGGAGGGGGCCAGGATGAAAAACTGTTTTTT.

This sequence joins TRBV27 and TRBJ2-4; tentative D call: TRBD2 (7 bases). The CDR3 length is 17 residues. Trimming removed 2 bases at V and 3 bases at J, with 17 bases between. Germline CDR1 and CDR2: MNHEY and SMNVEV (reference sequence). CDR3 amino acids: CASSLGGVWGGKNIQYF. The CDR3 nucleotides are TGTGCCAGCAGTTTAGGGGGCGTTTGGGGGGGCAAAAACATTCAGTACTTC.

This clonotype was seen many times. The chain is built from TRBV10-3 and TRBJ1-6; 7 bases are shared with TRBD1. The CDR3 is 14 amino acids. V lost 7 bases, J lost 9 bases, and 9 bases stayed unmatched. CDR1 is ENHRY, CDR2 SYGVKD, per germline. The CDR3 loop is CAIKDRSLGSPLHF. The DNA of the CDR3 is TGTGCCATCAAGGACAGGAGCCTCGGTTCACCCCTCCACTTT.

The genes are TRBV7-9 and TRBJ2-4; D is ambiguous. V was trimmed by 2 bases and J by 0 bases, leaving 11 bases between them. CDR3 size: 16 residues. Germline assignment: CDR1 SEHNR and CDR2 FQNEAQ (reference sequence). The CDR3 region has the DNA TGTGCCAGCAGCTTAATTCCCAGTCCAGCCAAAAACATTCAGTACTTC. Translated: CASSLIPSPAKNIQYF.